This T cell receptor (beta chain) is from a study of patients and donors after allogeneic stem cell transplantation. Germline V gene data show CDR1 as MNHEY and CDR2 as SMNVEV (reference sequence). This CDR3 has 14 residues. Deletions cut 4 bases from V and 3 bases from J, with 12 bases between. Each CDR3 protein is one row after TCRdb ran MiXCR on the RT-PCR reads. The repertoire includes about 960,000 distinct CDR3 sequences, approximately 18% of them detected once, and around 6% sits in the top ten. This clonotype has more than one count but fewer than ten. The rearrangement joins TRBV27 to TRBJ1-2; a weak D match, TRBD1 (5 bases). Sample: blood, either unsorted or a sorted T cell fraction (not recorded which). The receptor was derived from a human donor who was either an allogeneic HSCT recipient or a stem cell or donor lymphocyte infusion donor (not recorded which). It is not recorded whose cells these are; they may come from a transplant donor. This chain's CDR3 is CASSSGANYYGYTF. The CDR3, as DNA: TGTGCCAGCAGTTCTGGGGCGAACTACTATGGCTACACCTTC.